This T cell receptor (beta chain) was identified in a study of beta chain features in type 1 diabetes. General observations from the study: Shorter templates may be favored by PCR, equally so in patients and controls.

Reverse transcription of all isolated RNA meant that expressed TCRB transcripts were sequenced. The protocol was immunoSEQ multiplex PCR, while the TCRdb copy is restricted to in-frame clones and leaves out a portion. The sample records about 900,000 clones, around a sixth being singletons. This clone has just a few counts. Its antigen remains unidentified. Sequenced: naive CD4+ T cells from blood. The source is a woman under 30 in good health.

The CDR3, as DNA: TGTGCCAGCAGTGAACTGGGGGCCACAGATACGCAGTATTTT. It specifies CASSELGATDTQYF. V usage is TRBV6-5 and J usage is TRBJ2-3, with a weak D call TRBD1 (6 bases). This CDR3 has 14 residues. The germline V and J ends were trimmed by 5 bases and 2 bases, with 11 bases remaining between them. Germline lookup yields CDR1 MNHEY and CDR2 SVGAGI.